The 13 T cell receptor beta chains in this list originate from one sample, sequenced in a study of T cells in Graves' hyperthyroidism and ophthalmopathy. The source material, RNA transcripts, was used to amplify TCR beta CDR3 regions. Carried out on the TCR CDR3, a first-round RT-PCR used the HTBI primer set. TCRdb re-called the multiplex PCR reads with MiXCR, one entry per CDR3 protein. Of 690,000 or so distinct CDR3 sequences in the sample, 18% are singletons; the top ten hold roughly a sixth. Sequenced material: blood. The source of these receptors is a woman between 45 and 60 years old with Graves' hyperthyroidism that later progressed to Graves' ophthalmopathy.

This clonotype was picked up many times. This chain links TRBV2 with TRBJ1-3; weak D call: TRBD1 (6 bases). CDR1 and CDR2 from the germline V gene are SNHLY and FYNNEI. V lost 3 bases, J lost 4 bases, and 19 bases lay in between. The CDR3 contains 17 residues. The CDR3 here is CASSDPKRRGVGNTIYF. The CDR3 bases are TGTGCCAGCAGTGACCCGAAACGCAGGGGTGTGGGAAACACCATATATTTT.

This clonotype was observed at least ten times. The V and J genes are TRBV5-1 and TRBJ1-2, with 7 bases lining up with TRBD1. Trimming removed 1 base from V and 4 bases from J; junction bases left unmatched: 4. Germline CDR1 and CDR2: SGHRS and YFSETQ. The CDR3 totals 14 residues. This chain's CDR3 is CASSLSGTAYGYTF. The CDR3 DNA reads as TGCGCCAGCAGCTTGTCCGGGACAGCCTATGGCTACACCTTC.

V is TRBV6-1 and J is TRBJ2-3, with 8 nucleotides matching TRBD2. V was pared by 8 bases and J by 11 bases, with 21 bases of the junction left unmatched. CDR1 and CDR2 from the germline V gene are MNHNS and SASEGT. This CDR3 contains 16 residues. The CDR3 nucleotides are TGTGCCAGCCAAACGGGGATGGTAGCGGGAACTCGGGGGCAGTATTTT. Its translation: CASQTGMVAGTRGQYF.

This clonotype was found a few times. CDR3 coding DNA: TGCGCCAGCAGCCAAGAGTGGGGGCAGTTCCAAGAGACCCAGTACTTC. It specifies CASSQEWGQFQETQYF. The V and J genes are TRBV4-1 and TRBJ2-5; tentative D call: TRBD1 (6 bases). The CDR3 is 16 amino acids. V lost 0 bases to trimming and J lost 1 base, with 12 bases between them. Germline loops: CDR1 MGHRA, CDR2 YSYEKL.

This clonotype was seen a few times. The chain joins TRBV3-1 to TRBJ2-2; D remains ambiguous. V dropped 1 base and J dropped 3 bases, with 6 bases sitting between them. The CDR3 extends over 14 amino acids. Germline CDR1 is LGHDT and CDR2 is YNNKEL (reference sequence). This chain's CDR3 is CASSQGRDTGELFF. The CDR3 region has the DNA TGTGCCAGCAGCCAAGGACGGGACACCGGGGAGCTGTTTTTT.

This clonotype was seen many times. The chain joins TRBV30 to TRBJ1-2; a possible D gene is TRBD1 (6 bases). This CDR3 spans 15 amino acids. Trimming left V 3 bases short and J 7 bases short, with 21 bases between. The V gene's germline CDR1 is GTSNPN and CDR2 SVGIG (reference sequence). For the CDR3, the DNA is TGTGCCTGGAGCCGAGGTGGAGGGGGAAGTCGTGGCTACACCTTC. Encoded protein: CAWSRGGGGSRGYTF. The variable domain in full, with the rest retrieved from reference TRBV30 and TRBJ1-2, is SQTIHQWPATLVQPVGSPLSLECTVEGTSNPNLYWYRQAAGRGLQLLFYSVGIGQISSEVPQNLSASRPQDRQFILSSKKLLLSDSGFYLCAWSRGGGGSRGYTFGSGTRLTVV.

In its sample, this clonotype was seen a few times. One junction end does not reproduce the germline sequence, and a read error may be involved. V is TRBV2 and J is TRBJ1-4; 8 bases are a match to TRBD1. Germline V gene lookup returns CDR1 SNHLY and CDR2 FYNNEI. This CDR3 has 16 residues. CDR3: CASSRGQGTLNEKLFF. In DNA form, the CDR3 reads TGTGCCAGCAGCCGCGGACAGGGCACCCTTAATGAAAAACTGTTTTTC.

This clonotype was counted many times. The V and J genes are TRBV2 and TRBJ2-1; D may be TRBD1 (6 bases). V lost 2 bases to trimming and J lost 4 bases, with 12 bases between them. CDR1 is SNHLY and CDR2 is FYNNEI in the germline V gene. The CDR3 has 15 amino acids. In nucleotides, the CDR3 is TGTGCCAGCAGTGAAATAACAGGGTCATACAATGAGCAGTTCTTC. Translated: CASSEITGSYNEQFF.

This clonotype was seen repeatedly, ten times or more. The chain combines TRBV11-2 with TRBJ1-6, with D uncertain. The V and J ends lost 6 bases and 9 bases respectively, with 15 bases between them. This CDR3 has 14 residues. The germline CDR1 and CDR2 sequences are SGHAT and FQNNGV. The CDR3 reads CASSLKGERSPLHF. CDR3 in DNA: TGTGCCAGCAGTCTAAAGGGAGAGCGTTCACCCCTCCACTTT.

In this sample, this clonotype turned up many times. This chain links TRBV20-1 with TRBJ1-1, with D possibly TRBD1 on 6 matching bases. The CDR3 contains 15 residues. CDR1 is DFQATT and CDR2 is SNEGSKA in the germline V gene (reference sequence). V lost 1 base and J 10 bases, leaving 22 bases between the germline ends. The chain's CDR3 is CSARAGGGQLSSAFF. CDR3 DNA sequence: TGCAGTGCTAGAGCGGGAGGGGGACAACTATCGTCAGCTTTCTTT.

The genes are TRBV11-2 and TRBJ2-7, with 9 bases matching TRBD1. The V segment lost 3 bases and the J segment 2 bases; nucleotides outside the gene matches: 5. CDR1 is SGHAT, CDR2 FQNNGV, per germline. The CDR3 extends over 15 amino acids. The CDR3 loop reads CASSFGTGSPYEQYF. CDR3 bases: TGTGCCAGCAGCTTCGGGACAGGGTCTCCCTACGAGCAGTACTTC.

The chain carries TRBV10-3 and TRBJ2-2, with no clear D. The length of the CDR3 is 14 residues. Deletions cut 0 bases from V and 1 base from J, with 3 bases between. Germline assignment: CDR1 ENHRY and CDR2 SYGVKD. This chain's CDR3 is CAISESGNTGELFF. In DNA, the CDR3 is TGTGCCATCAGTGAGTCCGGGAACACCGGGGAGCTGTTTTTT.

This clonotype was counted between two and nine times. V gene TRBV6-1 combines with J gene TRBJ1-3; D ambiguous. V gave up 4 bases and J gave up 0 bases, with 7 bases separating them. Germline values: CDR1 MNHNS, CDR2 SASEGT. The CDR3 has 14 residues. CDR3 in DNA: TGTGCCAGCAGTGTCGGGCTCTCTGGAAACACCATATATTTT. Protein sequence: CASSVGLSGNTIYF.